This TCR beta chain was sequenced for a study of T cells in Graves' hyperthyroidism and ophthalmopathy (dated 2019 in TCRdb). In terms of the full investigation: Peripheral blood was sampled at the time of initial diagnosis, prior to any treatment. The paper reports TCR Vbeta CDR3 sequencing of 140 or so peripheral blood samples: around 45 ophthalmopathy, under 80 hyperthyroidism and around 17 progressor patients. A discovery cohort of about a hundred patients, 43 with Graves' ophthalmopathy and 55 to 60 with stable Graves' hyperthyroidism, was used to find distinguishing TCR V-J signatures. Prospective prediction of ophthalmopathy was tested in an independent validation cohort consisting of 18 to 20 hyperthyroidism patients and more than 15 patients who later progressed to ophthalmopathy. Thyroid tissue and blood T-cell repertoires from about six Graves' hyperthyroidism patients were also compared in the study. After sampling, hyperthyroidism patients received methimazole starting at 30 mg daily, and ophthalmopathy patients received high-dose intravenous methylprednisolone. The 80 to 100 discovery patients were randomly divided into training and test sets at a 7:3 ratio.

A patient counted as having stable Graves' hyperthyroidism if no progression to ophthalmopathy occurred over 18 months of follow-up. Hyperthyroidism patients were newly diagnosed, with disease duration under 2 months, and aged 18 to 65 years. Any patient with an uncontrolled infection, another autoimmune disease, pregnancy or lactation was excluded. Diagnoses were established on the basis of clinical symptoms, serum thyroxine and TRAb, thyroid ultrasound, and orbital computed tomography. PBMCs were separated from 8 to 10 ml of fresh peripheral blood using Ficoll-Paque density gradient centrifugation. Total RNA was extracted with Trizol reagent, and quality was checked on an Agilent 2100 Bioanalyzer. Cut back by 2 bases and 1 base, the V and J ends lie 6 bases apart. Reading from cysteine to phenylalanine, the CDR3 counts 13 amino acids. The read is trimmed to its CDR3 DNA, 39 bases read in frame from base 1. CDR1 and CDR2 are drawn from the germline V gene (reference sequence): GTSNPN, SVGIG.

This clonotype came up many times. Its antigen is not yet known. There are no base qualities to consult, and no much larger clone falls within one base. General study outcomes and caveats: Blood samples also contained most of the expanded thyroid clonotypes (frequency above 0.001), which suggests that blood repertoires may reflect thyroid immune responses. In validation, the model predicted progression to ophthalmopathy a median of approximately 6.3 months before onset, with about 67% sensitivity and about 72% specificity. No statistical method was used to fix the sample size in advance, and group allocation was not hidden from the investigators. A 13 V-J signature model separated ophthalmopathy from stable hyperthyroidism, with roughly 88% sensitivity and 81% to 83% specificity in cross-validation and 80%/75% in testing.

Amplification of TCR beta CDR3 regions was carried out from RNA transcripts. The first round of RT-PCR for the TCR CDR3 was performed with the HTBI primer set and the Qiagen OneStep RT-PCR kit. A second multiplex PCR round built the libraries, followed by size selection and purification. Libraries were sequenced paired-end with 100 bp reads on an Illumina HiSeq2000. In the authors' own workflow: Raw data were processed with SOAPnuke, discarding reads with adapters, uncalled bases, mean Phred below 15, or no exact constant-primer or identifier match. High-quality paired reads were merged with COPE v1.2.5, and unique nucleotide sequences were defined as clonotypes. MiTCR v1.1 was used to align clonotypes to the IMGT TRBV, TRBD and TRBJ reference segments. Analysis was restricted to V-J combinations with a frequency above 0.0001, which covered roughly 99% of repertoires. A TCS score was defined as the ratio of F50 (clonal expansion) to E x V (chaos), with BLOSUM62-based TCRdist applied between CDR3 peptides within each V-J. Welch's t-statistics and random forest reduced some 510 V-J features to 13, which were used in a naive Bayes classifier (R e1071). The raw public data were reprocessed by TCRdb itself: fastp quality trimming at Q25, MiXCR clonotype calling, in-frame beta chains only. Rows matching on CDR3 protein sequence are summarized as one entry with the most common DNA and genes. Here the V and J calls rest on TCRdb's processing, not on the authors' analysis. Across this sample there are fewer than 800,000 distinct CDR3 sequences, with around 17% seen only once. 8.4% of the sample belongs to the ten largest clones.

Recombination connected TRBV30 to TRBJ2-1; no D segment can be confidently identified. Sequencing was carried out using blood. This clonotype was obtained from a young man with Graves' hyperthyroidism. The CDR3 in this case is CAWSWQSYNEQFF. At the DNA level, the sequence is TGTGCCTGGAGTTGGCAGTCCTACAATGAGCAGTTCTTC.